This T cell receptor beta chain was recorded in a study of blood T cell repertoires in COVID-19 (dated by TCRdb to the early 2020s). The study in broad terms: The collaborator samples originated in the United States, Italy and Spain and spanned the acute and convalescent phases of COVID-19. The material from the prospective study consisted of cDNA or gDNA derived from T cells, B-cell-depleted T cells, or PBMCs. Subjects who had been exposed to COVID-19, were actively infected with it, or had recovered from it provided the deeply sampled blood TCRbeta repertoires that made up the dataset. The repertoires were released in a freely available public database intended as a resource for research on the immune response to SARS-CoV-2. Samples came from the ongoing ImmuneRACE study (first 160 participants) plus 1,254 subjects from 6 global collaborators. The sample metadata nearly always contained a de-identified subject ID, COVID-19 status, age in years and sex. HLA class I and class II types, where available, came from metadata supplied by the sample provider rather than from assay-based typing.

In the germline V gene, CDR1 corresponds to SQVTM and CDR2 to ANQGSEA. The CDR3 covers 14 residues, taking in both the cysteine and the phenylalanine. Only CDR3 DNA remains: 42 bases, in frame from the first base. V is reduced by 1 base and J by 4 bases, leaving a spacing of 10 bases between them. This clone was seen a single time. Its recognized antigen is unknown. No quality values exist for individual bases; no much larger clone is one base distant. TCRbeta CDR3 regions were amplified from genomic DNA using the immunoSEQ Assay, a bias-controlled multiplex PCR. In the source study's methods: The number of nucleated cells in each sample was estimated from the amplification of reference gene primers within the assay. Sequence reads were collapsed and filtered to measure the absolute abundance of every unique TCRbeta CDR3 rearrangement. For each sample, productive Simpson clonality was calculated by taking the square root of Simpson's diversity index across productive rearrangements. TCRdb stores this immuneACCESS table with in-frame sequences only. Part of the clones is absent; in the studies checked, under half of the shortfall reflects unresolved V genes, and no reason is known for the rest. V and J calls and clone size are copied from that table; D and trimming were computed from the DNA. The sample table shows 95,000 to 110,000 clones, and about 80% are seen once. The ten largest account for over 10% of the sample.

Each collaborating institution followed its own protocols to collect whole blood in K2EDTA tubes. For TCRbeta analysis, collaborators shipped samples in one of three forms: frozen whole blood, isolated PBMCs, or DNA extracted from either of those sample types. Study-wide findings and limitations: Clinical and demographic metadata were provided uncurated, with the amount varying by source and participant.

This TCR was recovered from a human donor in a cohort sampled during active or convalescent COVID-19. The chain is encoded by TRBV29-1 joined to TRBJ2-2; the D gene lacks a confident call. The sequencing input was peripheral blood. The DNA sequence follows: TGCAGCGTTGAAGTTGGTTTCGGCACCGGGGAGCTGTTTTTT. Translation gives CSVEVGFGTGELFF.